This T cell receptor (beta chain) originates from a study of post-analysis software for immune sequencing data. Findings and caveats of the study: Co-batched samples clustered tightly together by F measure. About five TRBV segments, including TRBV5-6, TRBV5-1 and TRBV20-1, were more frequent in patients than controls. Controls had significantly higher normalized Chao1 diversity than multiple sclerosis patients.

This clonotype has a handful of counts. Its antigen remains unidentified. CDR1 is SQVTM, CDR2 ANQGSEA, per germline. The CDR3 covers 16 residues. The ends lost 0 bases at V and 11 bases at J; junction bases unmatched: 12. Prepared TCR beta cDNA libraries contained unique molecular identifiers. Via MiXCR, TCRdb re-called the PCR reads, giving one row per CDR3 protein. The table lists roughly 600,000 distinct CDR3 sequences, about 44% of them singletons. Sequencing used blood. The source of this sequence is a girl aged 5-17 years with multiple sclerosis. The chain joins TRBV29-1 to TRBJ2-5, with 13 bases matching TRBD2. In nucleotides, the CDR3 is TGCAGCGTTGAAGAGGCTAGGACTAGCGGGGGTCCGTGGCAGTACTTC. Protein sequence: CSVEEARTSGGPWQYF.